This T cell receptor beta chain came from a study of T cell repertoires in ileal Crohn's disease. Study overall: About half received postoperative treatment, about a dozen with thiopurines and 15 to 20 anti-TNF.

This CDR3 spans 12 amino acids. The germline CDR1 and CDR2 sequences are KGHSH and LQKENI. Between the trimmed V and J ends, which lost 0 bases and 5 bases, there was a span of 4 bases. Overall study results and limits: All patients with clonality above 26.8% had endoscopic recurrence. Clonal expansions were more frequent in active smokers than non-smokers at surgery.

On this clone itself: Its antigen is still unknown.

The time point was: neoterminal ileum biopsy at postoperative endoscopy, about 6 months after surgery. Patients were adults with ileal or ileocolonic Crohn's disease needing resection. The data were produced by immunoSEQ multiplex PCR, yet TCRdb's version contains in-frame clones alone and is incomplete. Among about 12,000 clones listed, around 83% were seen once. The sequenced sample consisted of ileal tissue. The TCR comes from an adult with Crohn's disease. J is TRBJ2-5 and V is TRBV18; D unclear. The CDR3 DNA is TGTGCCAGCTCACCACCCTTTGAGACCCAGTACTTC. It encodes CASSPPFETQYF.